The 15 T cell receptor beta chains presented below share a single source sample, sequenced in a study of blood T cells in healthy people across ages. The second PCR ran about 6 to 11 cycles with a sample-barcoded 5' primer and J-beta primers. From the 5' RACE reads, TCRdb called clonotypes with MiXCR, one entry per CDR3 protein. The sample carries about 640,000 distinct CDR3 sequences, around three fifths recorded once. Sequenced input: blood. The source of these receptors is a man between 60 and 75 years old in good health.

V is TRBV20-1 and J is TRBJ2-3; D might be TRBD2 (6 bases). CDR1 is DFQATT and CDR2 is SNEGSKA in the germline V gene (reference sequence). V lost 3 bases to trimming and J lost 0 bases, with 13 bases between them. The CDR3 is 15 amino acids. CDR3 in DNA: TGCAGTGCTAGCGGTGGCGGGGTCAGCACAGATACGCAGTATTTT. Protein sequence: CSASGGGVSTDTQYF.

A few counts support this clonotype. This rearrangement joins TRBV5-5 to TRBJ2-1, with 8 bases identical to TRBD2. V lost 1 base to trimming and J lost 5 bases; unmatched junction nucleotides: 5. The CDR3 is made up of 15 amino acids. Germline V lookup: CDR1 SGHKS, CDR2 YYEKEE (reference sequence). The DNA of the CDR3 is TGTGCCAGCAGCTTGACGGGACTAGGTCACAATGAGCAGTTCTTC. Amino acid sequence: CASSLTGLGHNEQFF.

Here the CDR3 DNA reads TGTGCCAGCAGTTTATATCCTAGCGGGTGGGATACGCAGTATTTT. This gives the protein CASSLYPSGWDTQYF. This chain uses TRBV28 with TRBJ2-3; 8 bases map to TRBD2. Unmatched junction bases numbered 6, after V lost 1 base and J lost 6 bases. This CDR3 has 15 residues. Germline CDR1 and CDR2: MDHEN and SYDVKM.

The chain recombines TRBV6-1 with TRBJ2-3; a weak D match, TRBD2 (6 bases). CDR1 is MNHNS and CDR2 is SASEGT in the germline V gene. V was clipped by 2 bases and J by 5 bases, with 8 bases between them. The CDR3 covers 13 residues. CDR3: CASSEHGGDTQYF. As DNA, the CDR3 is TGTGCCAGCAGTGAACACGGGGGAGATACGCAGTATTTT.

This clonotype was counted between two and nine times. The chain couples TRBV5-1 to TRBJ2-5, with D perhaps TRBD1 or TRBD2 (6 bases each). Per germline, CDR1 SGHRS and CDR2 YFSETQ. Trimming left V 3 bases short and J 1 base short, with 10 bases between. The CDR3 has 14 residues. The CDR3 sequence: CASSWGAGQETQYF. The CDR3 DNA is TGCGCCAGCAGCTGGGGGGCAGGCCAAGAGACCCAGTACTTC.

J is TRBJ2-6 and V is TRBV2; no clear D gene. Deletions cut 4 bases from V and 5 bases from J, with 12 bases between. Germline assignment: CDR1 SNHLY and CDR2 FYNNEI. This CDR3 region has 15 residues. This CDR3 is CASSAEIPRANVLTF. The CDR3 DNA is TGTGCCAGCAGTGCGGAGATACCGAGGGCCAACGTCCTGACTTTC.

This rearrangement joins TRBV28 to TRBJ1-5; 8 nucleotides match TRBD1. J gave up 13 bases and V 4 bases, and 3 bases lay outside the gene matches. The CDR3 covers 11 residues. Germline CDR1 is MDHEN and CDR2 is SYDVKM. Here the CDR3 reads CASSSRDRQHF. DNA of the CDR3: TGTGCCAGCAGTTCCCGGGACAGGCAGCATTTT.

The chain links TRBV6-5 to TRBJ2-2; 7 bases match TRBD1. Germline CDR1 reads MNHEY; CDR2 reads SVGAGI. The CDR3 spans 18 residues. The V and J ends lost 0 bases and 1 base, in that order; junction bases with no gene match: 8. The CDR3 protein is CASSYSFDRAVNTGELFF. CDR3 DNA sequence: TGTGCCAGCAGTTACTCTTTCGACAGGGCCGTGAACACCGGGGAGCTGTTTTTT.

The gene calls are TRBV12-5 and TRBJ2-7; 11 nucleotides match TRBD2. The ends lost 7 bases at V and 2 bases at J; junction bases unmatched: 7. The CDR3 loop spans 15 amino acids. Germline V gene lookup returns CDR1 LGHNT and CDR2 FRNRAP. Written as DNA, the CDR3 is TGTGCTAGTGCCCCTGGGGGACTAGCGGCCTACGAGCAGTACTTC. Its translation: CASAPGGLAAYEQYF. Combining the CDR3 with reference TRBV12-5 and TRBJ2-7 gives the whole variable domain DARVTQTPRHKVTEMGQEVTMRCQPILGHNTVFWYRQTMMQGLELLAYFRNRAPLDDSGMPKDRFSAEMPDATLATLKIQPSEPRDSAVYFCASAPGGLAAYEQYFGPGTRLTVT.

This clonotype occurred once. The genes are TRBV5-1 and TRBJ1-2, with TRBD1 as a possible D gene (6 bases). CDR1 is SGHRS, CDR2 YFSETQ, per germline. V lost 0 bases and J 4 bases, leaving 10 bases between the germline ends. There are 14 residues in the CDR3. The CDR3 here is CASSLEAGAYGYTF. The CDR3 region has the DNA TGCGCCAGCAGCTTGGAGGCGGGGGCCTATGGCTACACCTTC.

The chain is built from TRBV2 and TRBJ2-1; maybe TRBD1 (6 bases). Germline CDR1 SNHLY, CDR2 FYNNEI. The CDR3 sequence is 12 residues long. V lost 9 bases and J lost 7, with 13 bases in between. The CDR3 loop reads CARGTRMNEQFF. DNA of the CDR3: TGTGCCAGAGGGACACGTATGAATGAGCAGTTCTTC.

The chain links TRBV7-6 to TRBJ2-1; D is unclear. Germline CDR1 SGHVS, CDR2 FNYEAQ. Trimming removed 5 bases at V and 9 bases at J, with 14 bases between. The CDR3 totals 13 residues. CDR3 residues: CASSHLGRFEQFF. CDR3 in DNA: TGTGCCAGCAGCCACCTTGGGCGTTTTGAGCAGTTCTTC.

To note about this clonotype: Germline is not matched at one junction end, which may reflect a read error. V and J are TRBV2 and TRBJ2-5; 7 nucleotides agree with TRBD2. The CDR3 extends over 17 amino acids. CDR1 and CDR2 from the germline V gene are SNHLY and FYNNEI. The CDR3 DNA sequence: TGTGCCGGCAGTGAAGCCCTAGCGGTGACTCTTGGGGAGACCCAGTACTTC. It codes for CAGSEALAVTLGETQYF. The whole variable domain, filled in from reference TRBV2 and TRBJ2-5, reads EPEVTQTPSHQVTQMGQEVILRCVPISNHLYFYWYRQILGQKVEFLVSFYNNEISEKSEIFDDQFSVERPDGSNFTLKIRSTKLEDSAMYFCAGSEALAVTLGETQYFGPGTRLLVL.

The chain is built from TRBV12-3 or TRBV12-4 and TRBJ2-7; D gene uncertain. The end of the DNA aligns better with TRBJ2-5, so the J call may be wrong. The CDR3 consists of 13 residues. CDR3 nucleotide sequence: TGTGCCAGCAGTTTAGGCCAGAGGCAGACCCAGTACTTC. As protein: CASSLGQRQTQYF.

V is TRBV28 and J is TRBJ2-1, with D tentatively TRBD1 or TRBD2 (5 bases each). V lost 2 bases, J lost 13 bases, and 24 bases lay in between. Germline-derived CDR1 and CDR2 are MDHEN and SYDVKM. The CDR3 runs 16 residues. This CDR3 is CASSLMGRGAQETQFF. The CDR3 coding sequence is TGTGCCAGCAGTTTAATGGGTAGAGGGGCCCAAGAGACCCAGTTCTTC.